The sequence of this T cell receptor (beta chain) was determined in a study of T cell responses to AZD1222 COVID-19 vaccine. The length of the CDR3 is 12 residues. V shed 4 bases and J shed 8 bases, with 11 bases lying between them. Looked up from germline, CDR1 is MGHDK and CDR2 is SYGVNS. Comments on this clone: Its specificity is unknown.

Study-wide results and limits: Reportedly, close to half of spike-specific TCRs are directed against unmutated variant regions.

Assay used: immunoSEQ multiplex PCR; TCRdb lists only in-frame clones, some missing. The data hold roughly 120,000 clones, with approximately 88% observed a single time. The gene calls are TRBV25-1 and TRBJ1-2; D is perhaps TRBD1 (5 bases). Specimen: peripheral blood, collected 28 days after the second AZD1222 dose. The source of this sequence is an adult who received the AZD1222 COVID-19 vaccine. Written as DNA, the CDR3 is TGTGCCAGCAGTGGGGGACTCTGGGGCTACACCTTC. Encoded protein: CASSGGLWGYTF.